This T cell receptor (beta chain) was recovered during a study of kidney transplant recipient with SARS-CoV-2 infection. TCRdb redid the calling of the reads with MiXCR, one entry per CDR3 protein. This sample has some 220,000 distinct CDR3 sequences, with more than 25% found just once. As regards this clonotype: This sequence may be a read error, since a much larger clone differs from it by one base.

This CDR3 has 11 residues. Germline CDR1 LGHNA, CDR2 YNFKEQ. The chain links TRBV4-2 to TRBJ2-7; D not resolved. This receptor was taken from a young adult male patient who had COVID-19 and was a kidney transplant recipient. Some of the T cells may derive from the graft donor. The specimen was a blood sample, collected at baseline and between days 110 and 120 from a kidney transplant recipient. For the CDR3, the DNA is TGTGCCAGCAGCCAAGAGGCCGAGCAGAACTTC. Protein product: CASSQEAEQNF.